These T cell receptor beta chains were read from a single sample in a study of vaccination and CD4 T cells after COVID-19. Their antigens remain unidentified. A single record per CDR3 protein comes from TCRdb applying MiXCR to the PCR reads. This sample carries approximately 10,000 distinct CDR3 sequences, over 65% of them seen once, and the ten largest clones take approximately 24%. The sample consisted of CD4+ T cells from blood, cultured in vitro. These receptors originate from a human donor who had recovered from COVID-19. Each CDR3 is given without its conserved first and last residue.

V	J	CDR3
TRBV7-8	TRBJ2-4	ASSFRGVSGAAKNIQY
TRBV21-1	TRBJ2-2	ASSKVEGELF
TRBV7-8	TRBJ2-1	ASSLGLGEINEQF
TRBV5-4	TRBJ2-2	ASSLRFGSVNTGELF
TRBV10-3	TRBJ2-2	AIGRGVTGELF
TRBV6-2/TRBV6-3	TRBJ2-7	ASRLQPNSYEQY
TRBV20-1	TRBJ2-7	SARVPPGTGRYEQY
TRBV7-9	TRBJ1-1	ASSLGGLGAGKPLNTEAF
TRBV6-1	TRBJ2-2	ASRGTKGQVNTGELF
TRBV10-2	TRBJ2-3	ASSERGGDTDTQY
TRBV10-3	TRBJ2-3	AISKRTSGGPNTDTQY
TRBV19	TRBJ2-5	ASSGLVTETQY
TRBV30	TRBJ1-6	AWTLLAGSPLH
TRBV5-1	TRBJ1-6	ASREYAGTPMSSYNSPLH
TRBV28	TRBJ2-3	ASSPTAAGDTQY
TRBV6-1	TRBJ1-6	ASRLARDRSNSPLH
TRBV20-1	TRBJ2-7	SASPSGGASGEQY
TRBV25-1	TRBJ2-2	ASSWQGSNTGELF
TRBV12-3/TRBV12-4	TRBJ1-2	ASSRGLGYT
TRBV6-1	TRBJ2-4	ASSESQGRHIQY
TRBV7-2	TRBJ2-7	ASSTGVGSYEQY
TRBV25-1	TRBJ1-2	ASSEQSRNYGYT
TRBV23-1	TRBJ2-7	ARIQTASVRRISHEQY
TRBV20-1	TRBJ1-3	SARDPVLVDTIY
TRBV27	TRBJ2-3	ASSSRTGSSDTQY
TRBV10-1	TRBJ2-3	ASSEYRGLLIDTQY
TRBV28	TRBJ1-2	ASRVPHDYGYT
TRBV7-2	TRBJ2-2	ASSLLVNTGELF
TRBV6-4	TRBJ2-3	ASSGTLGDTQY
TRBV14	TRBJ2-3	ASSTPTGLAGARTDTQY
TRBV6-2/TRBV6-3	TRBJ1-5	ASRRTGAFNQPQH
TRBV7-9	TRBJ2-5	ASSPAAGAQETQY
TRBV4-2	TRBJ2-3	ASSQEPSGGSTDTQY
TRBV5-4	TRBJ1-5	ASSLGLSNQPQH
TRBV20-1	TRBJ1-3	SAKEGGNTIY
TRBV28	TRBJ2-3	ASSLGGQRADTQY
TRBV20-1	TRBJ1-2	SARDPQATVYGYT
TRBV27	TRBJ1-5	ASSPMGGSSNQPQH
TRBV28	TRBJ2-1	ASSRGEQF
TRBV30	TRBJ1-2	AWSRGAEGYT
TRBV7-6	TRBJ2-7	ASSLGGGSSYEQY
TRBV20-1	TRBJ2-5	SARSLGLAGETQY
TRBV15	TRBJ2-1	ATSRDRGSANSYNEQF
TRBV5-1	TRBJ2-3	ASRSGLAGDTDTQY
TRBV19	TRBJ1-2	ASSIGVVSYGYT
TRBV4-3	TRBJ1-2	ASSHAGLGGYT
TRBV6-1	TRBJ1-6	ASSLGTGLWDSPLH
TRBV20-1	TRBJ2-7	SAAPRGGVSEQY
TRBV20-1	TRBJ2-1	SATRQGVNLNEQF
TRBV7-2	TRBJ1-6	ASSSPLEFASPLH
TRBV12-3/TRBV12-4	TRBJ2-2	ASSYRGGRGGELF
TRBV20-1	TRBJ1-2	SAREGGYT
TRBV20-1	TRBJ2-7	SASTTYEQY
TRBV29-1	TRBJ1-5	SVGEGIGQPQH
TRBV7-2	TRBJ1-5	ASRRRVGANQPQH
TRBV6-5	TRBJ1-6	ASSYPTRGSNSPLH
TRBV12-3/TRBV12-4	TRBJ1-1	ASSLLVRDTEAF
TRBV7-9	TRBJ1-4	ASSPGQGSSNEKLF